This TCR beta chain derives from a study of CD8 T cells in ankylosing spondylitis. Overall study findings and caveats: Disease-linked clones reportedly showed significant enrichment in matched ankylosing spondylitis synovial fluid.

TCRdb passed the 5' RACE reads through MiXCR, listing each CDR3 protein once. The sample has roughly 160,000 distinct CDR3 sequences, under 14% seen once; the top ten hold about 27%. A word on this clonotype: What it binds is unknown.

Trimming pared 0 bases from V and 4 bases from J, leaving 13 bases between. The CDR3 is made up of 15 amino acids. The germline V gene has CDR1 SGHRS and CDR2 YFSETQ. The sample was blood, either unsorted or a sorted T cell fraction (not recorded which). This chain uses TRBV5-1 with TRBJ1-2; D gene ambiguous. This receptor was taken from a male donor with ankylosing spondylitis or in good health (not recorded which). The CDR3 spells CASSLVSGSSYGYTF. The CDR3 region has the DNA TGCGCCAGCAGCTTGGTATCGGGTAGCAGCTATGGCTACACCTTC.